This T cell receptor (beta chain) was sequenced for a study of T cells in Graves' hyperthyroidism and ophthalmopathy. Trimming took 3 bases from V and 7 from J; bases not matched to a gene: 10. This CDR3 spans 15 amino acids. The germline V gene has CDR1 SEHNR and CDR2 FQNEAQ (reference sequence). From RNA transcripts, TCR beta CDR3 regions were amplified. The HTBI set primed first-round TCR CDR3 RT-PCR. TCRdb re-derived calls from the multiplex PCR reads in MiXCR, one entry per CDR3 protein. This repertoire shows under 350,000 distinct CDR3 sequences, approximately 17% found once; its top ten account for around 55%. This clonotype was detected only once.

This sequence joins TRBV7-9 and TRBJ2-5; 8 nucleotides line up with TRBD1. The sequence was obtained from a woman aged 55-70 years with Graves' ophthalmopathy. Sequencing input: blood. Written as DNA, the CDR3 is TGTGCCAGCAGCTTCCCCGGGACAGGTGAAGTGACCCAGTACTTC. It translates to CASSFPGTGEVTQYF.